This TCR beta chain came from a study of blood T cell repertoires in COVID-19. Whole-study context: Specimens from acute and convalescent COVID-19 originated in the United States, Italy and Spain.

Data came from immunoSEQ multiplex PCR; TCRdb stores just in-frame clones and leaves some out. Of about 120,000 clones detected, approximately 92% appear once; the ten largest clones hold approximately 30%. The V and J ends lost 5 bases and 4 bases respectively, with 2 bases between them. The CDR3 covers 10 residues. Germline lookup yields CDR1 SQVTM and CDR2 ANQGSEA. Sequencing input: peripheral blood. The origin of this receptor is a man aged 65-85 years with active or convalescent COVID-19. V and J are TRBV29-1 and TRBJ1-4; D is uncertain. The chain's CDR3 is CSVYNEKLFF. CDR3 nucleotides: TGCAGCGTTTATAATGAAAAACTGTTTTTT.